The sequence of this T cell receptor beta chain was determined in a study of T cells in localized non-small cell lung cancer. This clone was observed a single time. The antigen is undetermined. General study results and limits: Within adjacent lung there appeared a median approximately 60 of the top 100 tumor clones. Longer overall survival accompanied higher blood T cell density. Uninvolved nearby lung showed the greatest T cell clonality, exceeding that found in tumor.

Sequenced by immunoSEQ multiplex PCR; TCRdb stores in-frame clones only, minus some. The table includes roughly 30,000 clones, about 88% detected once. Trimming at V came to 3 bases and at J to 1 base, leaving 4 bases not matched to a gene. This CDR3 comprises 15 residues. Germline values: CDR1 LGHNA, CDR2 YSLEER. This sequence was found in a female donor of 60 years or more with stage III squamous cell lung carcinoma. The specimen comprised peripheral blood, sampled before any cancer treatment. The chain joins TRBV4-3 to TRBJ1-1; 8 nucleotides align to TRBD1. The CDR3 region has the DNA TGCGCCAGCAGCCAGGCTCAGGGGGCGAACACTGAAGCTTTCTTT. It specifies CASSQAQGANTEAFF.